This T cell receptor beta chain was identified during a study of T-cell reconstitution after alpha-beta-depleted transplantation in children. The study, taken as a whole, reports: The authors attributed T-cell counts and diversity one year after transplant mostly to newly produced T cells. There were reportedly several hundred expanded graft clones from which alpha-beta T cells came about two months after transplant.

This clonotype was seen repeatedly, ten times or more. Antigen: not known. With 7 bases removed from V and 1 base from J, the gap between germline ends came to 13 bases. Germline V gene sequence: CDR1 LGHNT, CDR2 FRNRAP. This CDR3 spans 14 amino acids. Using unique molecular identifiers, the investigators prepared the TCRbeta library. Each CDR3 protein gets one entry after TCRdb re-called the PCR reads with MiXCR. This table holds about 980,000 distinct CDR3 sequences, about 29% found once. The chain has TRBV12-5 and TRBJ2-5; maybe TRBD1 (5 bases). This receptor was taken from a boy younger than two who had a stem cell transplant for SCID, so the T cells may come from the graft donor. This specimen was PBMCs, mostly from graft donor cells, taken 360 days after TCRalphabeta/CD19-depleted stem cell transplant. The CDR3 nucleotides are TGTGCTAGTGCCGCGACAGCCTTCCAAGAGACCCAGTACTTC. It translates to CASAATAFQETQYF.